This is a list of T cell receptor beta chains from one sample in a study of vaccination and CD4 T cells after COVID-19. A single record per CDR3 protein comes from TCRdb applying MiXCR to the PCR reads. The sample includes about 20,000 distinct CDR3 sequences, around a third seen only once; the top ten take 9.5% to 15%. What these receptors recognize is not known. Sequenced input: cultured CD4+ T cells from blood. The source is a human donor with COVID-19. Both conserved end residues are part of each CDR3. D genes are given only for firm matches. Size tells how often a clone was seen (once, few, many) or the class of an expanded clone, and some rows leave it out.

TRBV10-1	-	-	TRBJ1-5	CASGQNNQPQHF	TGCGCCAGCGGACAGAACAATCAGCCCCAGCATTTT
TRBV20-1	-	-	TRBJ2-3	CSASTGGTTDTQYF	TGCAGTGCTAGTACCGGGGGAACCACAGATACGCAGTATTTT
TRBV2	-	-	TRBJ2-1	CASKRDYNEQFF	TGTGCCAGCAAACGAGACTACAATGAGCAGTTCTTC
TRBV6-1	few	-	TRBJ1-5	CASSRGNSVEHF	TGTGCCAGCTCTCGCGGCAACTCAGTAGAGCATTTT
TRBV11-2	-	-	TRBJ2-2	CASTGGGRTGELFF	TGTGCCAGCACGGGAGGGGGCCGCACCGGGGAGCTGTTTTTT
TRBV20-1	-	TRBD2	TRBJ2-1	CSAPTSGGAHEQFF	TGCAGTGCGCCGACTAGCGGGGGGGCCCATGAGCAGTTCTTC
TRBV7-2	-	-	TRBJ2-2	CASSRPRGELFF	TGTGCCAGCAGCCGTCCGCGCGGGGAGCTGTTTTTT
TRBV7-9	few	-	TRBJ2-5	CASSLEGTGSGETQYF	TGTGCCAGCAGCTTAGAAGGTACAGGGTCCGGGGAGACCCAGTACTTC
TRBV12-3/TRBV12-4	-	-	TRBJ1-5	CASSSLYSNQPQHF	TGTGCCAGCAGTTCCCTCTATAGCAATCAGCCCCAGCATTTT
TRBV10-1	-	TRBD1	TRBJ1-2	CPSSATTGQSGYTF	TGCCCCAGCAGTGCCACGACAGGGCAATCTGGCTACACCTTC
TRBV19	few	TRBD1	TRBJ1-5	CASSIRQGAGSNQPQHF	TGTGCCAGTAGTATACGACAGGGGGCTGGGAGCAATCAGCCCCAGCATTTT
TRBV12-3/TRBV12-4	-	TRBD1	TRBJ1-2	CASSLDRDSGYTF	TGTGCCAGCAGTCTCGACAGGGACAGTGGCTACACCTTC
TRBV7-2	-	-	TRBJ2-7	CASSLVGQTYEQYF	TGTGCCAGCAGCTTAGTCGGCCAGACCTACGAGCAGTACTTC
TRBV6-1	few	-	TRBJ1-2	CASSRREDGYTF	TGTGCCAGCAGTCGCAGGGAGGACGGCTACACCTTC
TRBV5-1	-	TRBD1	TRBJ1-6	CASSKDRGSSPLHF	TGCGCCAGCAGCAAAGACAGGGGGAGTTCACCCCTCCACTTT
TRBV30	-	-	TRBJ1-6	CAWETAVGSPLHF	TGTGCCTGGGAGACAGCAGTCGGTTCACCCCTCCACTTT
TRBV20-1	few	-	TRBJ2-3	CSATLGGGGDTQYF	TGCAGTGCTACCTTAGGAGGGGGAGGGGATACGCAGTATTTT
TRBV15	few	-	TRBJ2-2	CATSRVGAVNGELFF	TGTGCCACCAGCAGAGTAGGGGCTGTGAACGGGGAGCTGTTTTTT
TRBV5-6	-	-	TRBJ2-1	CASSLRQLVNNEQFF	TGTGCCAGCAGCTTGAGACAGCTAGTAAACAATGAGCAGTTCTTC
TRBV4-1	-	TRBD2	TRBJ2-1	CASSQGRLAGLKHEQFF	TGCGCCAGCAGCCAAGGGAGACTAGCGGGGTTAAAACACGAGCAGTTCTTC
TRBV4-1	-	-	TRBJ2-6	CASKGGGSSGANVLTF	TGCGCCAGCAAGGGAGGAGGAAGCTCTGGGGCCAACGTCCTGACTTTC
TRBV14	-	-	TRBJ2-3	CASSLQGTDTQYF	TGTGCCAGCAGCCTACAGGGCACAGATACGCAGTATTTT
TRBV7-9	few	-	TRBJ1-5	CASSRDRGDQPQHF	TGTGCCAGCAGCCGGGACCGGGGGGATCAGCCCCAGCATTTT
TRBV11-2	-	-	TRBJ2-3	CASSPTGGPTDTQYF	TGTGCCAGCAGCCCAACGGGGGGCCCGACAGATACGCAGTATTTT
TRBV7-9	few	-	TRBJ2-2	CASSSIGREDTGELFF	TGTGCCAGCAGTTCGATCGGGAGAGAGGATACCGGGGAGCTGTTTTTT
TRBV7-8	medium-sized	TRBD1	TRBJ1-2	CASSLVQGNYGYTF	TGTGCCAGCAGCTTGGTACAGGGGAACTATGGCTACACCTTC
TRBV24-1	medium-sized	TRBD1	TRBJ1-2	CATSKPGQGAGGYTF	TGTGCCACCTCGAAACCGGGACAGGGGGCAGGAGGCTACACCTTC
TRBV5-4	-	TRBD1	TRBJ1-3	CASRDRDSRSGNTIYF	TGTGCCAGCAGAGACCGGGACAGCCGCTCTGGAAACACCATATATTTT
TRBV20-1	-	-	TRBJ2-7	CSARDPRRSPAKGGQYF	TGCAGTGCTAGAGATCCTCGTCGGAGTCCGGCCAAGGGGGGGCAGTACTTC
TRBV7-2	-	TRBD1	TRBJ1-1	CASSKRGTAKNTEAFF	TGTGCCAGCAGCAAACGCGGGACAGCCAAGAACACTGAAGCTTTCTTT
TRBV7-9	-	-	TRBJ2-5	CASSPGGFWETQYF	TGTGCCAGCAGCCCAGGGGGGTTTTGGGAGACCCAGTACTTC
TRBV20-1	few	-	TRBJ1-6	CSAVATEGRNSPLHF	TGCAGTGCCGTGGCCACAGAAGGAAGGAATTCACCCCTCCACTTT
TRBV5-1	-	TRBD2	TRBJ2-5	CASSSGLAEETQYF	TGCGCCAGCAGCTCGGGACTAGCGGAAGAGACCCAGTACTTC
TRBV6-5	few	TRBD1	TRBJ1-6	CASSYSEGQTRYRLSPLHF	TGTGCCAGCAGTTACTCAGAGGGACAGACCCGTTATCGGCTTTCACCCCTCCACTTT
TRBV11-3	-	TRBD2	TRBJ2-1	CASSWRGASYNEQFF	TGTGCCAGCAGCTGGCGGGGGGCATCCTACAATGAGCAGTTCTTC
TRBV6-1	medium-sized	TRBD1	TRBJ1-2	CASRLDREPNYGYTF	TGTGCCAGCAGACTCGACAGGGAACCTAACTATGGCTACACCTTC
TRBV7-3	-	TRBD2	TRBJ2-3	CASSPIGTSGGPTDTQYF	TGTGCCAGCAGCCCTATCGGGACTAGCGGGGGCCCCACAGATACGCAGTATTTT
TRBV2	-	-	TRBJ1-1	CASSGDMNTEAFF	TGTGCCAGCAGTGGGGACATGAACACTGAAGCTTTCTTT
TRBV20-1	-	-	TRBJ1-3	CSARDRVGAGNTIYF	TGCAGTGCTAGAGATCGGGTGGGGGCTGGAAACACCATATATTTT
TRBV15	few	-	TRBJ1-5	CATSRGSNQPQHF	TGTGCCACCAGCAGGGGAAGCAATCAGCCCCAGCATTTT
TRBV19	-	TRBD2	TRBJ2-3	CASSEAGGRTDTQYF	TGTGCCAGTAGCGAGGCGGGGGGACGCACAGATACGCAGTATTTT
TRBV27	few	TRBD1	TRBJ1-2	CASTGTGGVGYTF	TGTGCCAGCACCGGGACAGGCGGGGTCGGCTACACCTTC
TRBV23-1	few	-	TRBJ1-2	CASSQTQGGLYGYTF	TGCGCCAGCAGTCAGACTCAGGGCGGCCTCTATGGCTACACCTTC
TRBV7-6	few	TRBD1	TRBJ2-5	CASSPARTGWETQYF	TGTGCCAGCAGCCCAGCGCGGACAGGGTGGGAGACCCAGTACTTC
TRBV7-9	-	-	TRBJ1-2	CASSLTTGNYGYTF	TGTGCCAGCAGCTTGACGACAGGCAACTATGGCTACACCTTC
TRBV5-1	-	-	TRBJ1-6	CASSLEDGDSPLHF	TGCGCCAGCAGCTTGGAGGACGGAGATTCACCCCTCCACTTT